These 29 T cell receptor beta chains were all obtained from the same sample, sequenced in a study of T cell changes during pregnancy in multiple sclerosis. Measured with immunoSEQ multiplex PCR; TCRdb has only the in-frame clones, and not every one. The repertoire has tens of thousands of clones, around 93% of them found once; the top ten carry 3% to 4%. Sequencing was performed on CD8+ T cells from peripheral blood mononuclear cells, taken after pregnancy. These receptors all stem from a female donor with multiple sclerosis, enrolled in a pregnancy study.

The sample holds one count of this clone. The rearrangement joins TRBV23-1 to TRBJ2-3; 9 positions agree with TRBD2. TRBV23-1 is recorded as an ORF, its role being uncertain. The length of the CDR3 is 18 residues. V trimming: 2 bases; J trimming: 0 bases; junction bases outside the gene matches: 9. The CDR3 is CASSQGVAGETSTDTQYF. CDR3 sequence (DNA): TGCGCCAGCAGTCAAGGGGTAGCGGGAGAAACTAGCACAGATACGCAGTATTTT.

The chain carries TRBV18 and TRBJ2-1; 12 bases map to TRBD1. Trimming removed 5 bases from V and 6 bases from J; junction bases left unmatched: 5. The CDR3 runs 15 residues. Germline loops: CDR1 KGHSH, CDR2 LQKENI. This CDR3 is CASSMGQGAGNEQFF. In DNA, the CDR3 is TGTGCCAGCTCAATGGGACAGGGGGCAGGCAATGAGCAGTTCTTC.

The chain has TRBV7-2 and TRBJ2-1, with TRBD2 matching over 14 bases. The CDR3 is 18 residues long. Trimming took 5 bases from V and 1 from J; bases not matched to a gene: 7. The germline gives CDR1 SGHTA, CDR2 FQGNSA. CDR3 loop: CASSREGLAGVSYNEQFF. The CDR3 region has the DNA TGTGCCAGCAGCCGAGAGGGACTAGCGGGAGTTTCCTACAATGAGCAGTTCTTC.

The chain has TRBV4-2 and TRBJ1-1; 9 positions agree with TRBD1. Germline V gene lookup returns CDR1 LGHNA and CDR2 YNFKEQ. CDR3 length equals 20 residues. The V segment lost 0 bases and the J segment 0 bases; nucleotides outside the gene matches: 14. Here the CDR3 reads CASSQDPAGQGTIVNTEAFF. The CDR3 coding sequence is TGTGCCAGCAGCCAAGACCCGGCCGGACAGGGGACGATCGTGAACACTGAAGCTTTCTTT.

The chain uses TRBV6-5 and TRBJ1-1, with D maybe TRBD1 (6 bases). Trimming removed 0 bases from V and 7 bases from J, with 15 bases in between. The germline V gene has CDR1 MNHEY and CDR2 SVGAGI. This CDR3 spans 15 amino acids. Here the CDR3 DNA reads TGTGCCAGCAGTTACTCGAGGGGGACAACCGTTGAAGCTTTCTTT. Translation: CASSYSRGTTVEAFF.

J is TRBJ1-1 and V is TRBV4-3; D perhaps matches TRBD1 (5 bases). The germline V gene encodes CDR1 LGHNA and CDR2 YSLEER. Trimming stripped 3 bases from V and 7 bases from J, with 18 bases between. CDR3 size: 15 residues. CDR3 coding DNA: TGCGCCAGCAGCCAGGCTCAGGGTGAGCTTTATGAAGCTTTCTTT. This encodes CASSQAQGELYEAFF.

The chain carries TRBV28 and TRBJ1-5, with TRBD1 as a possible D gene (5 bases). Trimming left V 1 base short and J 1 base short, with 5 bases between. Germline V gene lookup returns CDR1 MDHEN and CDR2 SYDVKM. The length of the CDR3 is 14 residues. The CDR3 region is CASSLSGSNQPQHF. The CDR3 DNA is TGTGCCAGCAGTTTATCAGGGAGCAATCAGCCCCAGCATTTT.

The chain carries TRBV6-4 and TRBJ1-5, with D possibly TRBD1 on 5 matching bases. The CDR3 contains 13 residues. Trimming pared 4 bases from V and 7 bases from J, leaving 11 bases between. CDR1 MRHNA and CDR2 SNTAGT come from the germline V gene. CDR3 DNA: TGTGCCAGCAGTGTTGGGGCTGAACAGCCCCAGCATTTT. Protein product: CASSVGAEQPQHF.

V is TRBV2 and J is TRBJ2-1, with 11 bases lining up with TRBD2. Germline values: CDR1 SNHLY, CDR2 FYNNEI. The trim removed 6 bases at V and 9 bases at J, leaving 10 bases unmatched. The CDR3 loop spans 15 amino acids. This CDR3 reads CASRTVAGGYSEQFF. In DNA, the CDR3 is TGTGCCAGCAGGACCGTAGCGGGAGGGTATAGTGAGCAGTTCTTC.

V gene TRBV7-2 combines with J gene TRBJ2-1; perhaps TRBD2 as D (7 bases). The CDR3 spans 13 residues. Looked up from germline, CDR1 is SGHTA and CDR2 is FQGNSA. Between the trimmed V and J ends, which lost 5 bases and 8 bases, there was a span of 13 bases. The CDR3 coding sequence is TGTGCCAGCAGCCCCCCGGGGGGCGATGAGCAGTTCTTC. Protein: CASSPPGGDEQFF.

The rearrangement links TRBV4-2 to TRBJ2-3, with TRBD2 as a possible D gene (5 bases). CDR3 length: 14 amino acids. Trimming left V 0 bases short and J 4 bases short, with 8 bases between. Germline lookup yields CDR1 LGHNA and CDR2 YNFKEQ. CDR3 amino acids: CASSQELAADTQYF. The CDR3 DNA reads TGTGCCAGCAGCCAAGAGCTAGCTGCAGATACGCAGTATTTT.

The chain employs TRBV28 and TRBJ2-3, with a possible D match to TRBD1 (5 bases). From germline, CDR1 is MDHEN and CDR2 SYDVKM. CDR3 length: 17 residues. Trimming took 4 bases from V and 7 from J, leaving 24 bases between them. The DNA of the CDR3 is TGTGCCAGCAGTTCCTATGAAACCCTGACAGAGGTAAATACGCAGTATTTT. Protein product: CASSSYETLTEVNTQYF.

The chain combines TRBV11-2 with TRBJ2-7; D gene ambiguous. This CDR3 spans 11 amino acids. The germline CDR1 and CDR2 sequences are SGHAT and FQNNGV. V dropped 4 bases and J dropped 6 bases, with 7 bases sitting between them. The CDR3, as DNA: TGTGCCAGCAGCTCTAACAGCGAGCAGTACTTC. The encoded protein is CASSSNSEQYF.

The chain's CDR3 is CATSRPWDISGNTIYF. In nucleotides, the CDR3 is TGTGCCACCAGCAGGCCCTGGGACATCTCTGGAAACACCATATATTTT. The chain combines TRBV15 with TRBJ1-3; maybe TRBD1 (6 bases). The CDR3 runs to 16 residues. The germline V and J ends were trimmed by 3 bases and 0 bases, with 12 bases remaining between them. Germline CDR1 reads LNHNV; CDR2 reads YYDKDF (reference sequence).

The chain uses TRBV25-1 and TRBJ2-7; possible D gene TRBD2, 5 bases. The CDR3 sequence is 13 residues long. V lost 4 bases and J lost 3, with 10 bases in between. The germline V gene encodes CDR1 MGHDK and CDR2 SYGVNS. In DNA form, the CDR3 reads TGTGCCAGCAGTGGGGGAGATCTCTACGAGCAGTACTTC. It yields the protein CASSGGDLYEQYF.

The chain is built from TRBV5-8 and TRBJ2-3; maybe TRBD1 (6 bases). The V gene's germline CDR1 is SGHTS and CDR2 YDEGEE. V was clipped by 5 bases and J by 2 bases, with 18 bases between them. This CDR3 is 16 amino acids long. CDR3 in DNA: TGTGCCAGCAGAATCGTACAGGGTTTCGACACAGATACGCAGTATTTT. It yields the protein CASRIVQGFDTDTQYF.

This chain's CDR3 is CASSISAGVETEAFF. The CDR3 DNA follows: TGTGCCAGTAGTATCAGTGCGGGGGTCGAAACTGAAGCTTTCTTT. The chain links TRBV19 to TRBJ1-1, with D maybe TRBD1 (5 bases). Germline assignment: CDR1 LNHDA and CDR2 SQIVND (reference sequence). The V end was cut by 3 bases, the J end by 5 bases, with 16 bases between. The CDR3 has 15 residues.

This chain uses TRBV27 with TRBJ1-5, with D tentatively TRBD1 (5 bases). The germline V gene encodes CDR1 MNHEY and CDR2 SMNVEV (reference sequence). Trimming cost V 0 bases and J 4 bases, with 7 bases left between them. The CDR3 totals 14 residues. In nucleotides, the CDR3 is TGTGCCAGCAGTTTATCGGGGGGGAATCAGCCCCAGCATTTT. Its translation is CASSLSGGNQPQHF.

The V call is TRBV5-1, the J call TRBJ2-2; 11 bases agree with TRBD2. There are 17 residues in the CDR3. From germline, CDR1 is SGHRS and CDR2 YFSETQ. V lost 3 bases, J lost 2 bases, and 6 bases stayed unmatched. The CDR3 nucleotides read TGCGCCAGCAGCTCGGGAGGACTAGCGGGTAACACCGGGGAGCTGTTTTTT. It yields the protein CASSSGGLAGNTGELFF.

The chain is built from TRBV5-5 and TRBJ2-7; TRBD2 is a possible D gene (6 bases). The CDR3 runs 15 residues. The germline V gene has CDR1 SGHKS and CDR2 YYEKEE (reference sequence). V was cut by 3 bases and J by 4 bases, with 17 bases left in between. The CDR3 loop reads CASSSDGAGPYEQYF. CDR3 DNA: TGTGCCAGCAGCTCGGACGGGGCGGGGCCTTACGAGCAGTACTTC. Together with reference TRBV5-5 and TRBJ2-7, the CDR3 gives the full variable domain: DAGVTQSPTHLIKTRGQQVTLRCSPISGHKSVSWYQQVLGQGPQFIFQYYEKEERGRGNFPDRFSARQFPNYSSELNVNALLLGDSALYLCASSSDGAGPYEQYFGPGTRLTVT.

CDR3 sequence reads: CATGQGALSGANVLTF. For the CDR3, the DNA is TGTGCAACGGGACAGGGGGCTCTATCTGGGGCCAACGTCCTGACTTTC. V and J are TRBV19 and TRBJ2-6, with TRBD1 matching over 12 bases. This CDR3 contains 16 residues. Germline CDR1 is LNHDA and CDR2 is SQIVND (reference sequence).

This clone was recorded once. V usage is TRBV27 and J usage is TRBJ2-1; the D gene is possibly TRBD1 (6 bases). The V and J ends lost 0 bases and 7 bases respectively, with 16 bases between them. Germline assignment: CDR1 MNHEY and CDR2 SMNVEV (reference sequence). The CDR3 has 16 residues. The CDR3 region has the DNA TGTGCCAGCAGTTTATCGGCCGTCCCGAGGGGGAATGAGCAGTTCTTC. Amino acid sequence: CASSLSAVPRGNEQFF.

The rearrangement joins TRBV19 to TRBJ2-7; 7 positions match TRBD2. V gave up 7 bases and J gave up 0 bases; unmatched junction bases: 6. This CDR3 has 14 residues. Germline CDR1 is LNHDA and CDR2 is SQIVND (reference sequence). The DNA for the CDR3 is TGTGCCAGTACGTCGAGCGGGACCTCCTACGAGCAGTACTTC. It translates to CASTSSGTSYEQYF.

This chain joins TRBV27 and TRBJ2-7, with D maybe TRBD1 (5 bases). The CDR3 has 13 amino acids. Trimming cost V 6 bases and J 2 bases, with 11 bases left between them. Per the germline V gene, CDR1 is MNHEY and CDR2 is SMNVEV (reference sequence). CDR3 in amino acids: CASSRARAYEQYF. CDR3 bases: TGTGCCAGCAGCCGGGCCAGGGCCTACGAGCAGTACTTC.

The chain carries TRBV19 and TRBJ1-1; D call uncertain. The CDR3 totals 14 residues. Germline lookup yields CDR1 LNHDA and CDR2 SQIVND (reference sequence). Here the CDR3 reads CAAGRLDTNTEAFF. CDR3 bases: TGTGCAGCCGGGAGGCTCGATACGAACACTGAAGCTTTCTTT. Complete variable domain (other parts from reference TRBV19 and TRBJ1-1): DGGITQSPKYLFRKEGQNVTLSCEQNLNHDAMYWYRQDPGQGLRLIYYSQIVNDFQKGDIAEGYSVSREKKESFPLTVTSAQKNPTAFYLCAAGRLDTNTEAFFGQGTRLTVV.

The chain couples TRBV7-2 to TRBJ1-5; TRBD1 matches at 8 bases. The J segment lost 7 bases and the V segment lost 4 bases, leaving 6 bases of the junction unmatched. In germline, CDR1 is SGHTA, CDR2 FQGNSA. The CDR3 totals 14 residues. CDR3 DNA: TGTGCCAGCAGCTCGACAGGGGACGGCCAGCCCCAGCATTTT. It translates to CASSSTGDGQPQHF.

This chain links TRBV19 with TRBJ2-7, with 7 bases fitting TRBD2. The CDR3 totals 15 residues. The germline V gene has CDR1 LNHDA and CDR2 SQIVND (reference sequence). V was pared by 3 bases and J by 3 bases, with 8 bases of the junction left unmatched. The CDR3 DNA sequence: TGTGCCAGTAGTATGCAGACTAGCTCGTACTACGAGCAGTACTTC. Translating it yields CASSMQTSSYYEQYF.

The chain uses TRBV9 and TRBJ1-2; no clear D gene. The CDR3 is 17 amino acids. Germline CDR1 reads SGDLS; CDR2 reads YYNGEE. V was shortened by 5 bases and J by 2 bases, with 22 bases between the two germline ends. The CDR3 bases are TGTGCCAGCAGTACCTTAACGCAGGCTCCCCCAAACTATGGCTACACCTTC. Protein sequence: CASSTLTQAPPNYGYTF.

The chain recombines TRBV11-3 with TRBJ2-7; TRBD1 aligns across 9 bases. In germline, CDR1 is SGHNT, CDR2 YENEEA. The V and J ends lost 6 bases and 2 bases, in that order; junction bases with no gene match: 8. The CDR3 loop spans 15 amino acids. Written as DNA, the CDR3 is TGTGCCAGCAGACGCCGGACAGGGGTCCCCTACGAGCAGTACTTC. This encodes CASRRRTGVPYEQYF. The variable domain in full, with the rest retrieved from reference TRBV11-3 and TRBJ2-7, is EAGVVQSPRYKIIEKKQPVAFWCNPISGHNTLYWYLQNLGQGPELLIRYENEEAVDDSQLPKDRFSAERLKGVDSTLKIQPAELGDSAVYLCASRRRTGVPYEQYFGPGTRLTVT.